This is a list of T cell receptor beta chains from one sample in a study of cytomegalovirus exposure and HLA in healthy donors. TCRdb's table, derived via immunoSEQ multiplex PCR, lists solely in-frame clones and lacks some. The sample contains about 170,000 clones, around 76% of which appear only once. Material: PBMCs. The receptor source for this set is a girl under 18 in good health and CMV-seropositive. Both conserved end residues are part of each CDR3.

j_call,v_call,cdr3_aa
TRBJ2-1,TRBV10-3,CAISDLRGPNEQFF
-,TRBV9,CASSARPGLDMGEQYF
TRBJ2-1,TRBV5-8,CASSLDFRVGNEQFF
TRBJ2-7,TRBV7-3,CASSLRLAGSYEQYF
TRBJ1-6,TRBV6-5,CASRISGQGYSPLHF
TRBJ2-7,TRBV5-1,CASSLAGHSYEQYF
TRBJ1-1,TRBV29-1,CSAPWGQRRWEAFF
TRBJ1-2,TRBV4-3,CASSQDWGPSEDPVYYGYTF
TRBJ2-7,TRBV29-1,CSASKGAYEQYF
TRBJ1-3,TRBV10-3,CAISDWNRPSGNTIYF
TRBJ2-7,TRBV27,CASRGGARAGYEQYF
TRBJ2-1,TRBV9,CASSVHPENEQFF
TRBJ1-1,TRBV9,CASSVEGGAEAFF
TRBJ2-5,TRBV10-3,CAISEAVETQYF
TRBJ2-7,TRBV15,CATSFGDRTYEQYF
TRBJ2-1,TRBV29-1,CSVASGNNNEQFF
TRBJ1-1,TRBV19,CASSIDAGNMGTEAFF
TRBJ1-2,TRBV19,CASSIDLETNYGYTF
TRBJ2-3,TRBV30,CAWTMQASLSTDTQYF
TRBJ2-7,TRBV28,CASSLVGGTGEYEQYF
TRBJ2-1,TRBV7-2,CASSLQGASANEQFF
TRBJ2-1,TRBV13,CASSLVPGWENNEQFF
TRBJ2-1,TRBV4-1,CASSQETGGFNEQFF
TRBJ1-1,TRBV2,CASSEYSTGDTEAFF
TRBJ1-3,TRBV4-1,CASSLSGASGNTIYF
TRBJ1-2,TRBV9,CASTRSGQGPNYGYTF
TRBJ1-1,TRBV7-8,CASSWGSGRGTEAFF
TRBJ2-3,TRBV6-6,CASSYSWGGGSDTQYF
TRBJ1-1,TRBV7-9,CASSLERNTEAFF
TRBJ1-5,TRBV6-6,CASSRIIGQPQHF
TRBJ1-2,TRBV11-2,CASSPPTGYGYTF